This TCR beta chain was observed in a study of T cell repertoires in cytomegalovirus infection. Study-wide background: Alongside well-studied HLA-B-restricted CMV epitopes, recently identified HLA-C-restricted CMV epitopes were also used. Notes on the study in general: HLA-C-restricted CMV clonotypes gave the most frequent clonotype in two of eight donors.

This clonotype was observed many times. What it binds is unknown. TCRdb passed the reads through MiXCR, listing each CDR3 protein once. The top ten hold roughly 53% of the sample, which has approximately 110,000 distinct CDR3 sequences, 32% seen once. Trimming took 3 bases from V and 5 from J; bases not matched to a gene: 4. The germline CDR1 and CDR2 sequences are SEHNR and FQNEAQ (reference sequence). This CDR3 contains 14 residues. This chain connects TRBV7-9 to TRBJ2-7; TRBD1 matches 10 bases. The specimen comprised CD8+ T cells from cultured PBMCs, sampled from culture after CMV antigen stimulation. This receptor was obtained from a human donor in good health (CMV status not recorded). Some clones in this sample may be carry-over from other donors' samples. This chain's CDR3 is CASSFGTGVNEQYF. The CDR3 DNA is TGTGCCAGCAGCTTCGGGACAGGGGTCAACGAGCAGTACTTC.